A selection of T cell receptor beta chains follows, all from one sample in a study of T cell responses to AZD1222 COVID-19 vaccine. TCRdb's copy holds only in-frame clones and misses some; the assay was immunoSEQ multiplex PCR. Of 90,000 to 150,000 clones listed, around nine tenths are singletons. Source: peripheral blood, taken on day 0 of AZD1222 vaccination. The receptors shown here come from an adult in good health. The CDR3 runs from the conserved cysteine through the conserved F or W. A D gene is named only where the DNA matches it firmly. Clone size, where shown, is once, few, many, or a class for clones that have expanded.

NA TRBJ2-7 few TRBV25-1 TGTGCCAGCAGTGAATCGGCGGGTTTCTACGAGCAGTACTTC CASSESAGFYEQYF
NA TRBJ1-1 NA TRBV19 TGTGCCAGTAGTACGACAGTGAACACTGAAGCTTTCTTT CASSTTVNTEAFF
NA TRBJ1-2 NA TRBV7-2 TGTGCCAGCAGCTCGTCAGGGTTCGGCTACACCTTC CASSSSGFGYTF
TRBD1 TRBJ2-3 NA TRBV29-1 TGCAGCGTTGAAGATAGGAGGGGGACAGGGGGTCCGGATTTT CSVEDRRGTGGPDF
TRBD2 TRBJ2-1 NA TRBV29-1 TGCAGCGTTGGGGGGAGGGTCATTGAGCAGTTCTTC CSVGGRVIEQFF
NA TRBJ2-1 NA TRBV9 TGTGCCAGCAGTCCCGGAACAGGTCAGTTATACAATGAGCAGTTCTTC CASSPGTGQLYNEQFF
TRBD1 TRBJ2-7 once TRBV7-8 TGTGCCAGCAGCAGCGGACAGGGGGCTATATACGAGCAGTACTTC CASSSGQGAIYEQYF
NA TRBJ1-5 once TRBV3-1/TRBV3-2 TGTGCCAGCAGCCACTTACAGGGAAATCAGCCCCAGCATTTT CASSHLQGNQPQHF
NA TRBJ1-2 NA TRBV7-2 TGTGCCAGCAGCTTATCCGGTACCGCAGGGTACTATGGCTACACCTTC CASSLSGTAGYYGYTF
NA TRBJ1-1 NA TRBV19 TGTGCCAGTAGTATCTCGCGGAACACTGAAGCTTTCTTT CASSISRNTEAFF
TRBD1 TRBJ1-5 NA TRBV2 TGTGCCACCGCCGACAGGGAGGAGGGACAGCCCCAGCATTTT CATADREEGQPQHF
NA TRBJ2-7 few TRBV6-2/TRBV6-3 TGTGCCAGCAGTTACGTGCTAGCGAATCCATCGTCCTACGAGCAGTACTTC CASSYVLANPSSYEQYF
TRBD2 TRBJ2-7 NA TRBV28 TGTGCCAGCAGTTTATTGGTAGCGGGTACCTACGAGCAGTACTTC CASSLLVAGTYEQYF
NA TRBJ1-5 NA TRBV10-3 TGTGCCATCAGTAACGGGGTCAATCAGCCCCAGCATTTT CAISNGVNQPQHF
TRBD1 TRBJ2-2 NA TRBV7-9 TGTGCCAGCAGGATACAGGGGGAAAACACCGGGGAGCTGTTTTTT CASRIQGENTGELFF
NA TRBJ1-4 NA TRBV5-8 TGTGCCAGCAGCTTGCGCAGGGGCGAAAAACTGTTTTTT CASSLRRGEKLFF
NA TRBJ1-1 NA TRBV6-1 TGTGCCAGCAGTGATGCGAGGCTAGGGTTGAACACTGAAGCTTTCTTT CASSDARLGLNTEAFF
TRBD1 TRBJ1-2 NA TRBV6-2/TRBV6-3 TGTGCCAGCAGTTACCAGGGGGCCTTTGGCTACACCTTC CASSYQGAFGYTF
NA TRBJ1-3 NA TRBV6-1 TGTGCCAGCAGTGAAGGGCTGTACTCTGGAAACACCATATATTTT CASSEGLYSGNTIYF
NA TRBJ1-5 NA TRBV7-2 TGTGCCAGCAGCTACTATTATCAGCCCCAGCATTTT CASSYYYQPQHF
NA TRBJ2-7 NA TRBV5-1 TGCGCCAGCAGCTTGGGGACAATGGTCTACGAGCAGTACTTC CASSLGTMVYEQYF
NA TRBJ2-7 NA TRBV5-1 TGCGCCAGCAGCCCTGCCAGCCGGGGGAACGAGCAGTACTTC CASSPASRGNEQYF
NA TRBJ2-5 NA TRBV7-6 TGTGCCAGCAGCTTGCAGCAGGGGCAACAAGAGACCCAGTACTTC CASSLQQGQQETQYF
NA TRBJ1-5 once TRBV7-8 TGTGCCAGCAGCCTACAGGGCGGCAATCAGCCCCAGCATTTT CASSLQGGNQPQHF
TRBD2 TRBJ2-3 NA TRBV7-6 TGTGCCAGCAGCCCCTCCGTAGCGGGGGATATCACAGATACGCAGTATTTT CASSPSVAGDITDTQYF
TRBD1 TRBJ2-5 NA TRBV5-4 TGTGCCAGCAGCTTGGGACAGGGCCAAGAGACCCAGTACTTC CASSLGQGQETQYF